This passage covers 2 T cell receptor beta chains from one sample sequenced in a study of shared clonotypes between healthy human individuals. Measured with immunoSEQ multiplex PCR; TCRdb has only the in-frame clones, and not every one. The repertoire holds 650,000 to 800,000 clones, with roughly two thirds as singletons. What was sequenced was memory CD4+ T cells sorted from blood. Subset indicated: CD45RA-negative fraction. The receptors shown here come from a woman in her 30s in good health.

This clone occurred a few times. The chain is built from TRBV6-9 and TRBJ2-7; either TRBD1 or TRBD2 may supply D (5 bases each). This CDR3 has 18 amino acids. V was pared by 10 bases and J by 3 bases, with 31 bases between. Germline V gene sequence: CDR1 MNHGY, CDR2 SVAAGI. The chain's CDR3 is CAIDLPGFRPSGLYEQYF. For the CDR3, the DNA is TGTGCCATAGACCTCCCGGGATTTCGCCCATCGGGGCTCTACGAGCAGTACTTC.

V and J are TRBV28 and TRBJ2-5, with no clear D. V shed 6 bases and J shed 4 bases, with 18 bases lying between them. Germline assignment: CDR1 MDHEN and CDR2 SYDVKM. The CDR3 has 15 amino acids. As DNA, the CDR3 is TGTGCCAGCAGAACGCCTAGGGATGGTACAGAGACCCAGTACTTC. This codes for CASRTPRDGTETQYF.